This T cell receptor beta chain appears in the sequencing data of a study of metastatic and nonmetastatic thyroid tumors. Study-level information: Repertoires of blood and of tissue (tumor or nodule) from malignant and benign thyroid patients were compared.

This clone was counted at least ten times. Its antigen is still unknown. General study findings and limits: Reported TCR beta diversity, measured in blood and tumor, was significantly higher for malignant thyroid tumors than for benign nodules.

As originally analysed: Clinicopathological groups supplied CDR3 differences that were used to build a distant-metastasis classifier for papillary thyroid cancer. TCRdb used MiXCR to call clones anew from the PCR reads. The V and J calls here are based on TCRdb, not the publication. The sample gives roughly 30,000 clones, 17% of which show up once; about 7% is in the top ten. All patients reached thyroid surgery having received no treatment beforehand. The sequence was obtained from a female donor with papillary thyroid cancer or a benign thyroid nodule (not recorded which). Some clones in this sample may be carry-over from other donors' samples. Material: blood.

CDR3 residues: CASSLLGVGGYTF. In nucleotides, the CDR3 is TGTGCCAGCAGTTTATTGGGGGTCGGGGGCTACACCTTC. V gene TRBV28 combines with J gene TRBJ1-2; a possible D gene is TRBD1 (5 bases). Germline CDR1 MDHEN, CDR2 SYDVKM. CDR3 length: 13 residues. Trimming stripped 1 base from V and 8 bases from J, with 11 bases between.